The 14 T cell receptor beta chains below were found in one sample sequenced in a study of T-cell memory formation after mild COVID-19. TCRdb independently ran MiXCR on the 5' RACE reads; one entry per CDR3 protein. This sample has 350,000 to 500,000 distinct CDR3 sequences; less than 25% occur once, and the top ten carry around 13%. Sequencing was done on a sample of PBMCs or a T cell subset sorted from them (not recorded which). These receptors were collected from an adult woman who had mild COVID-19 (a few samples of this study predate the infection). Cell type and time point are not known.

The genes are TRBV5-1 and TRBJ2-1; 10 positions match TRBD2. The CDR3 is 16 amino acids. Losses at the gene ends were 2 bases for V and 2 bases for J; bases not matched to a gene: 4. CDR1 and CDR2 (germline): SGHRS, YFSETQ. The CDR3 protein is CASSFPLAGAYNEQFF. In nucleotides, the CDR3 is TGCGCCAGCAGCTTCCCCCTAGCGGGGGCCTACAATGAGCAGTTCTTC. Supplemented by reference TRBV5-1 and TRBJ2-1, the full variable domain reads KAGVTQTPRYLIKTRGQQVTLSCSPISGHRSVSWYQQTPGQGLQFLFEYFSETQRNKGNFPGRFSGRQFSNSRSEMNVSTLELGDSALYLCASSFPLAGAYNEQFFGPGTRLTVL.

DNA for the CDR3: TGCAGTGCTAGAACCCCAGGGTGGGCTGAAGCTTTCTTT. It translates to CSARTPGWAEAFF. The chain combines TRBV20-1 with TRBJ1-1; D may be TRBD1 (5 bases). The CDR3 loop spans 13 amino acids. Germline CDR1 is DFQATT and CDR2 is SNEGSKA (reference sequence). Trimming took 2 bases from V and 6 from J, leaving 13 bases between them.

This clonotype has just a few counts. The V gene is TRBV16, the J gene TRBJ2-7, with TRBD1 matching 10 bases. The V and J ends lost 5 bases and 2 bases, in that order; junction bases with no gene match: 6. CDR3 length: 15 residues. Germline V lookup: CDR1 KGHSY, CDR2 FQNENV. CDR3 in DNA: TGTGCCAGCAGCACCGGGACAGGGGTTCCCTACGAGCAGTACTTC. This codes for CASSTGTGVPYEQYF.

The rearrangement links TRBV30 to TRBJ2-5; 11 bases match TRBD2. With 1 base clipped from V and 10 bases from J, the junction kept 8 bases outside the gene matches. Germline-derived CDR1 and CDR2 are GTSNPN and SVGIG (reference sequence). The CDR3 runs to 14 residues. CDR3 amino acids: CAWSAHSGGGSQYF. CDR3 bases: TGTGCCTGGAGTGCCCATAGCGGGGGGGGAAGCCAGTACTTC.

This clonotype came up a few times. The chain uses TRBV2 and TRBJ1-6; D gene unclear. Trimming pared 11 bases from V and 5 bases from J, leaving 13 bases between. Germline V gene sequence: CDR1 SNHLY, CDR2 FYNNEI. This CDR3 has 13 amino acids. The CDR3 DNA is TGTGCCGGTAGGACGGAGAATAATTCACCCCTCCACTTT. Encoded protein: CAGRTENNSPLHF.

The chain carries TRBV29-1 and TRBJ2-7; 7 nucleotides agree with TRBD1. CDR1 and CDR2 from the germline V gene are SQVTM and ANQGSEA. This CDR3 has 15 amino acids. V shed 0 bases and J 2 bases; nucleotides not matched to a gene: 7. The CDR3 loop reads CSVEDGTERPYEQYF. The CDR3 DNA reads TGCAGCGTTGAAGATGGGACAGAGAGGCCCTACGAGCAGTACTTC.

Only a few counts were recorded for this clonotype. The chain has TRBV3-1 and TRBJ2-7; 10 bases align to TRBD2. Per germline, CDR1 LGHDT and CDR2 YNNKEL (reference sequence). The CDR3 runs 17 residues. The V gene end was trimmed by 0 bases and the J gene end by 3 bases; junction bases not matched to a gene: 8. CDR3 DNA sequence: TGTGCCAGCAGCCAAGATCTCGGGGCTAGCGGGAGCTACGAGCAGTACTTC. Its translation: CASSQDLGASGSYEQYF.

This rearrangement joins TRBV24-1 to TRBJ2-1, with no clear D. Per the germline V gene, CDR1 is KGHDR and CDR2 is SFDVKD. The CDR3 totals 12 residues. V lost 4 bases and J 8 bases, leaving 8 bases between the germline ends. Here the CDR3 reads CATSDRTYEQFF. The DNA of the CDR3 is TGTGCCACCAGTGACAGGACGTATGAGCAGTTCTTC.

This chain joins TRBV5-1 and TRBJ2-7, with D hard to call. The CDR3 runs to 13 residues. Per germline, CDR1 SGHRS and CDR2 YFSETQ. The V end was cut by 0 bases, the J end by 0 bases, with 4 bases between. CDR3 region: CASSLELSYEQYF. The DNA of the CDR3 is TGCGCCAGCAGCTTGGAGCTCTCCTACGAGCAGTACTTC.

V is TRBV5-1 and J is TRBJ1-3; D remains unclear. V was clipped by 2 bases and J by 2 bases, with 11 bases between them. This CDR3 is 15 amino acids long. Germline values: CDR1 SGHRS, CDR2 YFSETQ. The CDR3 region is CASSFGEVPGNTIYF. CDR3 sequence (DNA): TGCGCCAGCAGCTTTGGGGAGGTACCTGGAAACACCATATATTTT.

In its sample, this clonotype was seen a few times. The V gene is TRBV4-3, the J gene TRBJ2-5; D not resolved. V was trimmed by 0 bases and J by 5 bases, leaving 13 bases between them. Germline CDR1 reads LGHNA; CDR2 reads YSLEER. The CDR3 runs to 15 residues. The CDR3 is CASSQDHNSFETQYF. In nucleotides, the CDR3 is TGCGCCAGCAGCCAAGATCATAATAGCTTTGAGACCCAGTACTTC.

V gene TRBV11-3 combines with J gene TRBJ2-2; D unclear. V gave up 0 bases and J gave up 4 bases, with 9 bases separating them. Germline CDR1 reads SGHNT; CDR2 reads YENEEA. The CDR3 spans 15 residues. The CDR3 DNA sequence: TGTGCCAGCAGCTTAGATCAGCCAGGCACCGGGGAGCTGTTTTTT. This encodes CASSLDQPGTGELFF.

V is TRBV4-1 and J is TRBJ1-2; TRBD1 matches 8 bases. The V gene end was trimmed by 0 bases and the J gene end by 13 bases; junction bases not matched to a gene: 10. The V gene's germline CDR1 is MGHRA and CDR2 YSYEKL. The CDR3 length is 14 residues. CDR3 nucleotides: TGCGCCAGCAGCCAAGACCCCGGGACAGGAGGAACCACCTTC. Translating gives CASSQDPGTGGTTF.

With regard to this clonotype: One end of the junction is discordant with germline, which a read error may explain. The chain couples TRBV7-9 to TRBJ2-1; TRBD2 matches at 10 bases. The CDR3 is 16 amino acids. From germline, CDR1 is SEHNR and CDR2 FQNEAQ (reference sequence). This CDR3 is CANSLDSLAGANEQFF. In DNA, the CDR3 is TGTGCCAACAGCTTAGATAGTCTAGCGGGAGCAAATGAGCAGTTCTTC.